The clone carrying this T cell receptor (beta chain) was detected only a few times. V trimming: 5 bases; J trimming: 7 bases; junction bases outside the gene matches: 5. CDR1 and CDR2 (germline): MNHNS, SASEGT. The CDR3 is 13 residues long. These data originate in a study of blood T cell repertoires in COVID-19. At the level of the study: From T cells, B-cell-depleted T cells, or PBMCs came the material, which was cDNA or gDNA.

The protocol was immunoSEQ multiplex PCR, while the TCRdb copy is restricted to in-frame clones and leaves out a portion. The table records around 440,000 clones, approximately 88% of them present only once. The sequence was obtained from a woman aged 50 to 65 with COVID-19, enrolled during active disease. The chain recombines TRBV6-1 with TRBJ1-3; 7 bases map to TRBD1. The specimen was peripheral blood. The CDR3 sequence is CASSRGTDNTIYF. The CDR3 DNA is TGTGCCAGCAGTAGGGGGACAGACAACACCATATATTTT.